These 22 T cell receptor beta chains were sequenced from one sample in a study of shared clonotypes between healthy human individuals. The table came from immunoSEQ multiplex PCR; TCRdb's copy has only in-frame clones and leaves some out. The sample has approximately 1.5 million clones, 97% to 99% seen once. Sequencing was carried out using naive CD4+ T cells sorted from blood. Regarding subset: CD45RA+ positively selected. These receptors came from a man aged 25-45 years in good health.

The V gene is TRBV5-1, the J gene TRBJ2-7; 9 bases align to TRBD2. The CDR3 spans 16 residues. The V segment lost 4 bases and the J segment 3 bases; nucleotides outside the gene matches: 11. Germline CDR1 reads SGHRS; CDR2 reads YFSETQ. The CDR3 sequence is CASSISGSSLGYEQYF. CDR3 sequence (DNA): TGCGCCAGCAGCATTAGCGGGAGCAGCCTGGGCTACGAGCAGTACTTC.

This chain uses TRBV10-3 with TRBJ2-7, with a possible D match to TRBD1 (5 bases). The V gene's germline CDR1 is ENHRY and CDR2 SYGVKD. Trimming left V 6 bases short and J 5 bases short, with 11 bases between. The CDR3 totals 12 residues. The CDR3 DNA reads as TGTGCCATCAGCTCCGGACATGACGAGCAGTACTTC. Its translation is CAISSGHDEQYF.

This clone was detected only once. The chain has TRBV7-9 and TRBJ1-1; 7 bases line up with TRBD1. The CDR3 is 14 amino acids. CDR1 and CDR2 (germline): SEHNR, FQNEAQ (reference sequence). V shed 4 bases, J shed 2 bases, and the junction held 4 bases outside the gene matches. CDR3 residues: CASSYRQGNTEAFF. For the CDR3, the DNA is TGTGCCAGCAGCTACCGACAGGGCAACACTGAAGCTTTCTTT.

The chain uses TRBV5-1 and TRBJ2-3; 8 nucleotides line up with TRBD2. The CDR3 loop spans 16 amino acids. Trimming removed 7 bases from V and 0 bases from J; junction bases left unmatched: 10. CDR1 is SGHRS, CDR2 YFSETQ, per germline. DNA of the CDR3: TGCGCCAGCTTTTATTCGGGAGGGTCTAGCACAGATACGCAGTATTTT. Translated, it gives CASFYSGGSSTDTQYF.

The V and J genes are TRBV6-1 and TRBJ2-7; D not resolved. The germline V and J ends were trimmed by 1 base and 0 bases, with 10 bases remaining between them. The CDR3 runs to 15 residues. Germline V CDR1 and CDR2: MNHNS, SASEGT. This CDR3 is CASSEVAENSYEQYF. DNA for the CDR3: TGTGCCAGCAGTGAAGTGGCCGAGAACTCCTACGAGCAGTACTTC.

V and J are TRBV18 and TRBJ2-3, with D unresolved. The CDR3 runs to 15 residues. Germline CDR1 reads KGHSH; CDR2 reads LQKENI. The V end was cut by 1 base, the J end by 3 bases, with 11 bases between. CDR3 residues: CASSPRLVVTDTQYF. Written as DNA, the CDR3 is TGTGCCAGCTCACCACGGTTGGTAGTGACAGATACGCAGTATTTT.

V and J are TRBV9 and TRBJ1-2; D possibly corresponds to TRBD1 (5 bases). Germline CDR1 and CDR2: SGDLS and YYNGEE. V lost 4 bases, J lost 3 bases, and 16 bases lay in between. The CDR3 has 15 residues. The CDR3 DNA sequence: TGTGCCAGCAGCCCAGGGTCCGGGGGTTACTATGGCTACACCTTC. Its translation is CASSPGSGGYYGYTF. Together with reference TRBV9 and TRBJ1-2, the CDR3 gives the full variable domain: DSGVTQTPKHLITATGQRVTLRCSPRSGDLSVYWYQQSLDQGLQFLIQYYNGEERAKGNILERFSAQQFPDLHSELNLSSLELGDSALYFCASSPGSGGYYGYTFGSGTRLTVV.

This clone was counted a single time. The genes are TRBV7-7 and TRBJ2-2, with 11 bases matching TRBD2. The CDR3 is 15 residues long. Germline CDR1 SSHAT, CDR2 FNYEAQ (reference sequence). Germline trimming cut 5 bases from V and 6 bases from J; bases unmatched to any gene: 5. The CDR3 bases are TGTGCCAGCAGCCTAGGGACTAGCGGTTCCGGGGAGCTGTTTTTT. This translates into CASSLGTSGSGELFF.

This chain connects TRBV10-1 to TRBJ1-5; 8 bases fit TRBD1. The CDR3 runs 18 residues. Germline V gene lookup returns CDR1 WNHNN and CDR2 SYGVQD (reference sequence). The V segment lost 0 bases and the J segment 0 bases; nucleotides outside the gene matches: 7. CDR3 nucleotides: TGCGCCAGCAGTGAGTCGGACAGGGAGGGGTATAGCAATCAGCCCCAGCATTTT. Encoded protein: CASSESDREGYSNQPQHF.

The V and J genes are TRBV7-3 and TRBJ2-1, with 7 positions matching TRBD1. The CDR3 is 18 residues long. Germline-derived CDR1 and CDR2 are SGHTA and FQGTGA. V dropped 1 base and J dropped 3; count of bases not matched to a gene: 12. CDR3 sequence (DNA): TGTGCCAGCAGCTTAAGGGGTACTTCGGGACAGATCTACAATGAGCAGTTCTTC. It is translated as CASSLRGTSGQIYNEQFF.

The J gene is TRBJ2-3, the V gene TRBV4-1, with a tentative D call TRBD2 (6 bases). This CDR3 contains 15 residues. Trimming left V 4 bases short and J 1 base short, with 12 bases between. The germline V gene has CDR1 MGHRA and CDR2 YSYEKL. The CDR3 region has the DNA TGCGCCAGCAGCCCCCGGTCGGGGGGCACAGATACGCAGTATTTT. Its protein is CASSPRSGGTDTQYF.

The chain uses TRBV5-1 and TRBJ2-1; unclear D gene. CDR1 is SGHRS, CDR2 YFSETQ, per germline. Trimming cost V 2 bases and J 4 bases, with 10 bases left between them. The CDR3 spans 14 residues. The CDR3 protein is CASSLNRLYNEQFF. CDR3 coding DNA: TGCGCCAGCAGCTTAAACAGACTGTACAATGAGCAGTTCTTC.

The genes are TRBV5-1 and TRBJ2-7; D is undetermined. V gave up 0 bases and J gave up 2 bases, with 6 bases separating them. CDR3 length: 13 residues. Germline assignment: CDR1 SGHRS and CDR2 YFSETQ. The CDR3: CASSLDWAYEQYF. CDR3 bases: TGCGCCAGCAGCTTGGACTGGGCCTACGAGCAGTACTTC. Drawing the rest from reference TRBV5-1 and TRBJ2-7, the complete variable domain is KAGVTQTPRYLIKTRGQQVTLSCSPISGHRSVSWYQQTPGQGLQFLFEYFSETQRNKGNFPGRFSGRQFSNSRSEMNVSTLELGDSALYLCASSLDWAYEQYFGPGTRLTVT.

The rearrangement joins TRBV5-4 to TRBJ1-5; tentative D call: TRBD1 (6 bases). Germline V lookup: CDR1 SGHNT, CDR2 YYREEE (reference sequence). The V end lost 4 bases, the J end lost 6 bases, and 11 bases lay between the germline ends. The CDR3 extends over 13 amino acids. DNA of the CDR3: TGTGCCAGCAGCACAGGGATTGGTCAGCCCCAGCATTTT. This gives the protein CASSTGIGQPQHF.

Details on this clone: Different DNA sequences within this sample yield the same CDR3. V and J are TRBV5-1 and TRBJ2-2; D is uncertain. Looked up from germline, CDR1 is SGHRS and CDR2 is YFSETQ. The CDR3 consists of 14 residues. The V gene lost 0 bases and the J gene lost 0 bases, with 3 bases spanning the gap. The CDR3: CASSLETNTGELFF. Written as DNA, the CDR3 is TGCGCCAGCAGCTTGGAGACGAACACCGGGGAGCTGTTTTTT.

For this clone: Germline is not matched at one junction end, which may reflect a read error. The rearrangement joins TRBV14 to TRBJ2-2, with D possibly matching TRBD1 (5 bases). Germline CDR1 is SGHDN and CDR2 is FVKESK. The CDR3 is 16 amino acids. The CDR3 bases are TGTGCCAGCAGCCAGATTTCGGCAGGGAACGCCGGGGAGCTGTTTTTT. This encodes CASSQISAGNAGELFF.

This chain's CDR3 is CASSEPGTGANVLTF. For the CDR3, the DNA is TGTGCCAGCAGTGAACCGGGGACGGGGGCCAACGTCCTGACTTTC. This sequence joins TRBV25-1 and TRBJ2-6; D is perhaps TRBD1 or TRBD2 (5 bases each). Germline CDR1 MGHDK, CDR2 SYGVNS. V was cut by 2 bases and J by 4 bases, with 9 bases left in between. There are 15 residues in the CDR3.

Comment on this clone: Other DNA sequences from this sample encode an identical CDR3 as well. The chain recombines TRBV18 with TRBJ2-3; 7 bases match TRBD2. This CDR3 has 15 amino acids. Germline V lookup: CDR1 KGHSH, CDR2 LQKENI. The trim removed 1 base at V and 1 base at J, leaving 2 bases unmatched. CDR3 DNA: TGTGCCAGCTCACCACGGGGAGGGGGCACAGATACGCAGTATTTT. Translation: CASSPRGGGTDTQYF. The entire variable domain, with the rest obtained from reference TRBV18 and TRBJ2-3, is as follows: NAGVMQNPRHLVRRRGQEARLRCSPMKGHSHVYWYRQLPEEGLKFMVYLQKENIIDESGMPKERFSAEFPKEGPSILRIQQVVRGDSAAYFCASSPRGGGTDTQYFGPGTRLTVL.

The rearrangement links TRBV9 to TRBJ2-1; TRBD2 agrees at 12 bases. This CDR3 has 16 amino acids. Germline values: CDR1 SGDLS, CDR2 YYNGEE. With V trimmed by 3 bases and J by 9 bases, 10 bases remained unmatched. The CDR3 DNA reads as TGTGCCAGCAGCGGCGGACTAGCGGGATTTAGGGTTGAGCAGTTCTTC. Its protein product is CASSGGLAGFRVEQFF.

Only one count was recorded for this clone. The chain employs TRBV2 and TRBJ2-5; D not certain. The V and J ends lost 6 bases and 1 base respectively, with 6 bases between them. CDR3 size: 12 residues. Looked up from germline, CDR1 is SNHLY and CDR2 is FYNNEI. The CDR3 loop is CASRDLQETQYF. Written as DNA, the CDR3 is TGTGCCAGCAGGGACCTCCAAGAGACCCAGTACTTC.

A single count supports this clone. This sequence joins TRBV2 and TRBJ1-1, with 7 nucleotides matching TRBD1. The V gene end was trimmed by 5 bases and the J gene end by 1 base; junction bases not matched to a gene: 7. The CDR3 is 15 residues long. Per germline, CDR1 SNHLY and CDR2 FYNNEI. CDR3 sequence reads: CASSPLQGKNTEAFF. In DNA, the CDR3 is TGTGCCAGCAGTCCCTTACAGGGGAAGAACACTGAAGCTTTCTTT.

The chain recombines TRBV9 with TRBJ2-7; D is perhaps TRBD1 or TRBD2 (5 bases each). Germline CDR1 is SGDLS and CDR2 is YYNGEE. CDR3 length: 14 amino acids. V was shortened by 7 bases and J by 0 bases, with 14 bases between the two germline ends. DNA of the CDR3: TGTGCCAGCTCGGCGTTGGGGGTCTCCTACGAGCAGTACTTC. It is translated as CASSALGVSYEQYF.